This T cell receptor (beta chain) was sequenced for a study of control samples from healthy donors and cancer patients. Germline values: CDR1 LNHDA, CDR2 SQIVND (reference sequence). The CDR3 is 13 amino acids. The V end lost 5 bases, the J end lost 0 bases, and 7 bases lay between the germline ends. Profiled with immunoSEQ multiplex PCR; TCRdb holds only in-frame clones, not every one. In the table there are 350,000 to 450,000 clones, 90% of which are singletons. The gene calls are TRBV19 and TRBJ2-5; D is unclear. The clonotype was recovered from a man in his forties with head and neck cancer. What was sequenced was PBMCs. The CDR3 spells CASSRYYQETQYF. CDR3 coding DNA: TGTGCCAGTAGTCGGTATTACCAAGAGACCCAGTACTTC.